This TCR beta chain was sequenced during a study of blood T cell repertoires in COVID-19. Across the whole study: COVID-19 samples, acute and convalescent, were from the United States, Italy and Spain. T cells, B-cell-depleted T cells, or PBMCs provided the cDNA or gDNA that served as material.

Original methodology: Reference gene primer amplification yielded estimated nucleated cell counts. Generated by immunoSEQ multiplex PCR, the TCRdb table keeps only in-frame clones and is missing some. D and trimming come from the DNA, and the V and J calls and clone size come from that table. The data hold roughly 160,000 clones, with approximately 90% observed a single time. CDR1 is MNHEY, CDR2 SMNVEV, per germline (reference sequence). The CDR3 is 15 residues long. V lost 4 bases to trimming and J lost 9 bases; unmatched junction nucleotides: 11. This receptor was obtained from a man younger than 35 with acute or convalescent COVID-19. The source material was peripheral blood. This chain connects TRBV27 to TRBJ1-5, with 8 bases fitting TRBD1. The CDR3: CASSSGTGALGPQHF. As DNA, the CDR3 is TGTGCCAGCAGTTCCGGGACAGGTGCTCTAGGGCCCCAGCATTTT.